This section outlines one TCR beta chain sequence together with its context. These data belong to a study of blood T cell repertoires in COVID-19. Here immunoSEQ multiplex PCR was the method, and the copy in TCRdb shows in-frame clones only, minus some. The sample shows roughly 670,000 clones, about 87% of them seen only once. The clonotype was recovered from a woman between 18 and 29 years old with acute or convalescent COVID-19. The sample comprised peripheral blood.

CDR3 coding DNA: TGTGCCACCAGTGCCAACCCGGGGCAGCCCCAGCATTTT. It codes for CATSANPGQPQHF. The gene calls are TRBV24-1 and TRBJ1-5; D gene uncertain. Germline V gene sequence: CDR1 KGHDR, CDR2 SFDVKD. Trimming stripped 5 bases from V and 7 bases from J, with 11 bases between. CDR3 size: 13 residues.